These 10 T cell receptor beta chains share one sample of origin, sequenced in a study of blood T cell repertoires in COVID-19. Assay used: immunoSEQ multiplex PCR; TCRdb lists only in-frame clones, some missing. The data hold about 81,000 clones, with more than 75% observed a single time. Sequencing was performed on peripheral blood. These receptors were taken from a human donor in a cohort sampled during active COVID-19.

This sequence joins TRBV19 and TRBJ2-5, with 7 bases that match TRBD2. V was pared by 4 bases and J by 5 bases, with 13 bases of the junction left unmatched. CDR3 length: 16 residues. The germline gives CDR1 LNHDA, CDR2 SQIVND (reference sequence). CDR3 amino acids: CASSNGRRTSWETQYF. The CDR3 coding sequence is TGTGCCAGTAGTAATGGGAGAAGGACTAGTTGGGAGACCCAGTACTTC. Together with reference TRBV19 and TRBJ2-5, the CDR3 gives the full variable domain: DGGITQSPKYLFRKEGQNVTLSCEQNLNHDAMYWYRQDPGQGLRLIYYSQIVNDFQKGDIAEGYSVSREKKESFPLTVTSAQKNPTAFYLCASSNGRRTSWETQYFGPGTRLLVL.

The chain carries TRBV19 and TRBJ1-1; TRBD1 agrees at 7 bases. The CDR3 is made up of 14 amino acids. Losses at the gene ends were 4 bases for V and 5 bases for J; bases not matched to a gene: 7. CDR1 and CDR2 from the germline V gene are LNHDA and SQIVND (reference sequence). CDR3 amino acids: CASSTKGGSTEAFF. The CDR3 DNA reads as TGTGCCAGTAGTACAAAAGGGGGCTCGACTGAAGCTTTCTTT.

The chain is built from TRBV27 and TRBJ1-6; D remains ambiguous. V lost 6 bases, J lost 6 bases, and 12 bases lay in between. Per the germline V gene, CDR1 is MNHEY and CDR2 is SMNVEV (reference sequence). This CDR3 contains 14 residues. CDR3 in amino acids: CASRSGYSNSPLHF. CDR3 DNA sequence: TGTGCCAGCAGATCGGGATATAGTAATTCACCCCTCCACTTT.

CDR3 amino acids: CASSLAAGGYGYTF. CDR3 DNA: TGCGCCAGCAGCTTGGCCGCAGGGGGTTATGGCTACACCTTC. The V gene is TRBV5-1, the J gene TRBJ1-2, with 7 positions matching TRBD1. This CDR3 contains 14 residues. The V gene end was trimmed by 0 bases and the J gene end by 5 bases; junction bases not matched to a gene: 4. Germline V gives CDR1 SGHRS, CDR2 YFSETQ. The full variable domain, its missing parts supplied by reference TRBV5-1 and TRBJ1-2, is KAGVTQTPRYLIKTRGQQVTLSCSPISGHRSVSWYQQTPGQGLQFLFEYFSETQRNKGNFPGRFSGRQFSNSRSEMNVSTLELGDSALYLCASSLAAGGYGYTFGSGTRLTVV.

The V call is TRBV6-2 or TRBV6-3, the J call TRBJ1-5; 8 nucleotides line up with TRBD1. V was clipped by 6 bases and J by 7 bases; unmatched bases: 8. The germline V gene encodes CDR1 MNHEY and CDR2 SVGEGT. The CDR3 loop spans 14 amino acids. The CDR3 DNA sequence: TGTGCCAGCAGCGGGACAGGCGGTTACCAGCCCCAGCATTTT. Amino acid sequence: CASSGTGGYQPQHF.

The CDR3 region is CASAGQMYPQETQYF. The DNA of the CDR3 is TGTGCCAGCGCTGGGCAGATGTACCCCCAAGAGACCCAGTACTTC. The chain couples TRBV5-5 to TRBJ2-5; no reliable D call. With 7 bases removed from V and 1 base from J, the gap between germline ends came to 17 bases. CDR3 length equals 15 residues. The germline V gene has CDR1 SGHKS and CDR2 YYEKEE (reference sequence).

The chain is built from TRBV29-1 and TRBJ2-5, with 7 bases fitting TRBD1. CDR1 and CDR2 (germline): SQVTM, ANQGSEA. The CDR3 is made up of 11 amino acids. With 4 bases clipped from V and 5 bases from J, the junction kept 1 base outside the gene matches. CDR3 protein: CSVGQGETQYF. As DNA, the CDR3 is TGCAGCGTTGGACAGGGCGAGACCCAGTACTTC.

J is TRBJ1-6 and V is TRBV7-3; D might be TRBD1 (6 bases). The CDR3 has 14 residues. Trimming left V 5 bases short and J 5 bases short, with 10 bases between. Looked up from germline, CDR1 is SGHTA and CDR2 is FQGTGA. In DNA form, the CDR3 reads TGTGCCAGCAGCACGGACAGTGATAATTCACCCCTCCACTTT. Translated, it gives CASSTDSDNSPLHF. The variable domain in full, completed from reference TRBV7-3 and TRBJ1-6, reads GAGVSQTPSNKVTEKGKYVELRCDPISGHTALYWYRQSLGQGPEFLIYFQGTGAADDSGLPNDRFFAVRPEGSVSTLKIQRTERGDSAVYLCASSTDSDNSPLHFGNGTRLTVT.

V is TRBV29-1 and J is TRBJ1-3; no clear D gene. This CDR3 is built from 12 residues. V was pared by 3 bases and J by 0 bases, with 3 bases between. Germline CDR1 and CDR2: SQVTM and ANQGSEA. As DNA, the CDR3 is TGCAGCGTTGACGTCTCTGGAAACACCATATATTTT. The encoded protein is CSVDVSGNTIYF.

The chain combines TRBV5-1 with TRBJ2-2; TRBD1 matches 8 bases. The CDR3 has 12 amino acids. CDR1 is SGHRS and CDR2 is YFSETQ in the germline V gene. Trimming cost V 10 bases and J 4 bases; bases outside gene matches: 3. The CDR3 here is CADRGGTGELFF. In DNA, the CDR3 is TGCGCCGACAGGGGTGGCACCGGGGAGCTGTTTTTT.